Below, 21 T cell receptor beta chains from the same sample are listed, as sequenced in a study of cytomegalovirus exposure and HLA in healthy donors. With 60 Vbeta and 13 Jbeta primers, the PCR was carried out. The repertoire was sequenced with immunoSEQ multiplex PCR; TCRdb's copy has only in-frame clones and lacks some. The table includes roughly 200,000 clones, approximately 85% detected once. Sequencing was performed on PBMCs. The source of these receptors is a girl aged 10 to 17 in good health and CMV-seropositive.

Here the CDR3 DNA reads TGCGCCAGCAGCCCCCAGGGAACCACTGAAGCTTTCTTT. Its translation is CASSPQGTTEAFF. The chain recombines TRBV4-3 with TRBJ1-1; D possibly corresponds to TRBD1 (5 bases). Germline V gives CDR1 LGHNA, CDR2 YSLEER. The CDR3 totals 13 residues. V shed 4 bases and J shed 4 bases, with 10 bases lying between them.

V is TRBV6-1 and J is TRBJ1-1; maybe TRBD1 (6 bases). The CDR3 totals 13 residues. The ends were cut back, 6 bases at V and 1 base at J, with 9 bases in the middle. Germline V CDR1 and CDR2: MNHNS, SASEGT. DNA for the CDR3: TGTGCCAGCAGGTGGACAGAGAACACTGAAGCTTTCTTT. This codes for CASRWTENTEAFF.

The chain couples TRBV10-1 to TRBJ2-3; D may be TRBD2 (6 bases). V shed 4 bases and J shed 6 bases, with 11 bases lying between them. The germline V gene has CDR1 WNHNN and CDR2 SYGVQD (reference sequence). The CDR3 totals 13 residues. The CDR3 is CASSGDSADTQYF. CDR3 DNA sequence: TGCGCCAGCAGTGGGGACTCCGCGGATACGCAGTATTTT.

V usage is TRBV6-5 and J usage is TRBJ1-2, with 7 positions matching TRBD1. CDR1 is MNHEY, CDR2 SVGAGI, per germline. V lost 7 bases, J lost 4 bases, and 9 bases stayed unmatched. The CDR3 sequence is 14 residues long. CDR3 sequence reads: CASNTRQGSYGYTF. In DNA, the CDR3 is TGTGCCAGCAACACCCGACAGGGAAGCTATGGCTACACCTTC.

This clone appeared a single time. This rearrangement joins TRBV29-1 to TRBJ2-3; 10 positions match TRBD2. V lost 5 bases, J lost 3 bases, and 5 bases stayed unmatched. The germline V gene has CDR1 SQVTM and CDR2 ANQGSEA. The CDR3 has 14 amino acids. The CDR3 DNA reads as TGCAGCGTTCGAGTAGCGGGGGGTACAGATACGCAGTATTTT. It encodes CSVRVAGGTDTQYF.

This chain joins TRBV7-6 and TRBJ1-6; 10 nucleotides line up with TRBD1. In germline, CDR1 is SGHVS, CDR2 FNYEAQ. The V and J ends lost 3 bases and 7 bases, in that order; junction bases with no gene match: 3. The CDR3 covers 15 residues. The CDR3: CASSLGQGRNSPLHF. The DNA for the CDR3 is TGTGCCAGCAGCTTGGGACAGGGGCGCAATTCACCCCTCCACTTT.

The rearrangement joins TRBV6-4 to TRBJ2-2, with TRBD1 matching 9 bases. This CDR3 is 14 amino acids long. The germline V gene has CDR1 MRHNA and CDR2 SNTAGT. V lost 3 bases, J lost 6 bases, and 2 bases stayed unmatched. The CDR3 loop is CASSEGTGSGELFF. Written as DNA, the CDR3 is TGTGCCAGCAGTGAGGGGACAGGGTCCGGGGAGCTGTTTTTT.

The chain employs TRBV10-3 and TRBJ2-5; the match to TRBD2 covers 9 bases. Per the germline V gene, CDR1 is ENHRY and CDR2 is SYGVKD. This CDR3 contains 16 residues. Unmatched junction bases numbered 14, after V lost 5 bases and J lost 7 bases. CDR3 sequence (DNA): TGTGCCATCAGTCCTTCCGGGGGGACAGCGGGAGGGACCCAGTACTTC. This encodes CAISPSGGTAGGTQYF.

The chain carries TRBV7-2 and TRBJ2-7, with 7 bases identical to TRBD2. This CDR3 contains 15 residues. J lost 5 bases, V lost 5 bases, and 12 bases had no gene match. In germline, CDR1 is SGHTA, CDR2 FQGNSA. CDR3 nucleotides: TGTGCCAGCAGCGCGCCGTACCGGGGGGTACACGAGCAGTACTTC. Translation: CASSAPYRGVHEQYF.

For this clone: One end of the junction varies from germline; a read error may be responsible. CDR3 amino acids: CASSLMSGNAEAFF. The DNA of the CDR3 is TGTGCCAGCAGCTTAATGTCAGGGAACGCTGAAGCTTTCTTT. The chain is built from TRBV11-2 and TRBJ1-1; D is possibly TRBD1 (5 bases). Germline CDR1 reads SGHAT; CDR2 reads FQNNGV. The CDR3 covers 14 residues.

The V call is TRBV7-7, the J call TRBJ2-1, with 7 bases matching TRBD1. V was pared by 5 bases and J by 8 bases, with 6 bases of the junction left unmatched. The length of the CDR3 is 13 residues. Germline V lookup: CDR1 SSHAT, CDR2 FNYEAQ (reference sequence). This chain's CDR3 is CASSRDRAYEQFF. In nucleotides, the CDR3 is TGTGCCAGCAGCCGAGACAGGGCCTATGAGCAGTTCTTC.

The chain uses TRBV12-5 and TRBJ2-5; D is unclear. Germline CDR1 LGHNT, CDR2 FRNRAP. V was shortened by 6 bases and J by 4 bases, with 3 bases between the two germline ends. The CDR3 sequence is 10 residues long. CDR3 DNA sequence: TGTGCTAGTGGCCTAGAGACCCAGTACTTC. Its translation: CASGLETQYF.

CDR3 in amino acids: CATSLGETYEQYF. The CDR3 nucleotides are TGTGCCACCTCCCTCGGGGAGACCTACGAGCAGTACTTC. This chain links TRBV6-4 with TRBJ2-7, with TRBD2 as a possible D gene (5 bases). The length of the CDR3 is 13 residues. CDR1 is MRHNA, CDR2 SNTAGT, per germline. V was pared by 10 bases and J by 2 bases, with 15 bases between.

In nucleotides, the CDR3 is TGTGCCAGCAGCTTAGGACAGGGTGAGGCTAACTATGGCTACACCTTC. Translation gives CASSLGQGEANYGYTF. The V gene is TRBV7-2, the J gene TRBJ1-2; 7 bases fit TRBD1. Germline V CDR1 and CDR2: SGHTA, FQGNSA. With V trimmed by 1 base and J by 0 bases, 5 bases remained unmatched. This CDR3 contains 16 residues. Supplemented by reference TRBV7-2 and TRBJ1-2, the full variable domain reads GAGVSQSPSNKVTEKGKDVELRCDPISGHTALYWYRQSLGQGLEFLIYFQGNSAPDKSGLPSDRFSAERTGGSVSTLTIQRTQQEDSAVYLCASSLGQGEANYGYTFGSGTRLTVV.

This sequence joins TRBV5-1 and TRBJ2-7; TRBD1 might be the D (6 bases). Germline V gene sequence: CDR1 SGHRS, CDR2 YFSETQ. Trimming took off 4 bases at V and 0 bases at J, with 17 bases between the two ends. The CDR3 has 16 amino acids. CDR3 DNA sequence: TGCGCCAGCAGCCGGACCGGGACACGGAGCTCCTACGAGCAGTACTTC. It is translated as CASSRTGTRSSYEQYF.

The table lists this clone with a count of one. The chain has TRBV7-2 and TRBJ2-7; 15 bases align to TRBD2. Germline CDR1 reads SGHTA; CDR2 reads FQGNSA. The CDR3 is 14 amino acids. V lost 5 bases, J lost 9 bases, and 5 bases stayed unmatched. For the CDR3, the DNA is TGTGCCAGCAGCACTCGGACTAGCGGGGGGGGGCAGTACTTC. Its protein product is CASSTRTSGGGQYF.

The genes are TRBV11-3 and TRBJ1-2; D call uncertain. Germline loops: CDR1 SGHNT, CDR2 YENEEA. Trimming removed 4 bases from V and 4 bases from J, with 13 bases in between. CDR3 length: 14 amino acids. The CDR3 sequence: CASSYGTGGYGYTF. DNA for the CDR3: TGTGCCAGCAGCTATGGTACGGGTGGCTATGGCTACACCTTC.

This clone has a handful of counts. The chain combines TRBV6-5 with TRBJ2-1, with TRBD1 matching 8 bases. CDR3 length: 15 residues. Germline V gives CDR1 MNHEY, CDR2 SVGAGI. The junction had 9 bases not matched to a gene; V was cut back by 8 bases and J by 3 bases. The CDR3 protein is CASGLTGDFYNEQFF. CDR3 bases: TGTGCCAGCGGTCTGACAGGGGATTTCTACAATGAGCAGTTCTTC.

CDR3 sequence reads: CATTGVGTDTQYF. In DNA form, the CDR3 reads TGTGCCACCACAGGGGTAGGAACAGATACGCAGTATTTT. The chain combines TRBV6-5 with TRBJ2-3, with 7 positions matching TRBD1. Germline values: CDR1 MNHEY, CDR2 SVGAGI. Trimming took 10 bases from V and 3 from J; bases not matched to a gene: 7. The CDR3 sequence is 13 residues long.

This clone was recorded once. The rearrangement joins TRBV6-6 to TRBJ2-2, with TRBD1 as a possible D gene (6 bases). V was shortened by 4 bases and J by 4 bases, with 16 bases between the two germline ends. The V gene's germline CDR1 is MNHNY and CDR2 SVGAGI (reference sequence). The CDR3 length is 16 residues. In DNA, the CDR3 is TGTGCCAGCAGTTCCACAGGGCCCCGGGGCACCGGGGAGCTGTTTTTT. Translation: CASSSTGPRGTGELFF.

V usage is TRBV11-2 and J usage is TRBJ2-1; possibly TRBD1 for D (6 bases). Germline V gene data show CDR1 as SGHAT and CDR2 as FQNNGV. V dropped 6 bases and J dropped 0 bases, with 12 bases sitting between them. The CDR3 is 15 amino acids. The CDR3 protein is CASSQTGSSYNEQFF. The CDR3 region has the DNA TGTGCCAGCAGTCAAACAGGGAGCTCCTACAATGAGCAGTTCTTC.